This T cell receptor (beta chain) was sequenced for a study of preoperative IRX-2 immunotherapy in early breast cancer. The treatment here: preoperative locoregional IRX-2 cytokine immunotherapy. Generated by immunoSEQ multiplex PCR, the TCRdb table keeps only in-frame clones and is missing some. Of some 21,000 clones listed, 85% are singletons. Trimming took 0 bases from V and 8 from J, leaving 8 bases between them. From germline, CDR1 is SQVTM and CDR2 ANQGSEA. The CDR3 totals 12 residues. This receptor was obtained from a human donor with breast cancer. The sample in question was lymph node tissue, obtained after IRX-2 immunotherapy. The chain carries TRBV29-1 and TRBJ2-4; D is unresolved. In DNA, the CDR3 is TGCAGCGTTGAAGATGGTTGGGACATTCAGTACTTC. Translated: CSVEDGWDIQYF.